This TCR beta chain was recorded in a study of neurological immune-mediated disorders. The time point: longitudinal time-point 3. Notes on the study in general: Expanded clones shared no CDR3 amino acid sequences across subjects, suggesting private repertoires in all groups.

This clonotype occurred many times. Its specificity is not known. Using its own MiXCR run on the 5' RACE reads, TCRdb lists one record per CDR3 protein. The sample shows around 100,000 distinct CDR3 sequences, 11% of them seen only once. With 12 bases removed from V and 5 bases from J, the gap between germline ends came to 15 bases. The CDR3 spans 13 residues. In germline, CDR1 is KGHDR, CDR2 SFDVKD. The rearrangement joins TRBV24-1 to TRBJ2-2; D not certain. Sequenced input: PBMCs. The clonotype was recovered from a female donor with HTLV-1-associated myelopathy (HAM/TSP). The DNA for the CDR3 is TGTGCCCGCCGGCAGTTAGGAACCGGGGAGCTGTTTTTT. This codes for CARRQLGTGELFF.